This is a list of T cell receptor beta chains from one sample in a study of TIL therapy for anti-PD-1-resistant metastatic lung cancer. TCRdb keeps only in-frame clones here, not all; method: immunoSEQ multiplex PCR. The sample gives about 60,000 clones, approximately 69% of which show up once; 6% to 7% is in the top ten. The sequencing here drew on blood, taken at baseline. All receptors come from a person aged 30 to 80 with non-small cell lung cancer. CDR3s include the opening cysteine and the closing phenylalanine or tryptophan. A D gene is named only where the DNA matches it firmly. Not every row has a clone size; where given, it reads once, few, many or a size class.

V gene	clone size	D gene	J gene	CDR3 protein	CDR3 DNA
TRBV7-9	.	.	TRBJ2-5	CATQIRDKETQYF	TGTGCCACCCAGATCAGGGACAAAGAGACCCAGTACTTC
TRBV6-6	.	.	TRBJ2-3	CASSYRGKGDTQYF	TGTGCCAGCAGTTACAGGGGAAAGGGGGATACGCAGTATTTT
TRBV7-7	.	TRBD2	TRBJ2-5	CASSLGIAGGRETQYF	TGTGCTAGCAGCTTAGGGATAGCGGGAGGCAGGGAGACCCAGTACTTC
TRBV19	few	TRBD1	TRBJ1-1	CASSRDRQNTEAFF	TGTGCCAGTAGTAGGGACAGACAGAACACTGAAGCTTTCTTT
TRBV5-6	.	TRBD2	TRBJ2-1	CASSSGPLAGVLDEQFF	TGTGCCAGCAGCTCGGGGCCTCTAGCGGGAGTACTGGATGAGCAGTTCTTC
TRBV4-2	.	.	TRBJ2-2	CASSPRMGGNTGELFF	TGTGCCAGCAGCCCGAGGATGGGGGGGAACACCGGGGAGCTGTTTTTT
TRBV7-9	.	.	TRBJ1-2	CASSRDGRYGYTF	TGTGCCAGCAGCCGGGACGGACGCTATGGCTACACCTTC
TRBV10-1	.	.	TRBJ2-1	CASSEGLGAYNEQFF	TGCGCCAGCAGTGAAGGTCTAGGAGCCTACAATGAGCAGTTCTTC
TRBV19	once	.	TRBJ1-4	CASSSRTAGSEKLFF	TGTGCCAGTAGTTCGAGGACGGCCGGGAGTGAAAAACTGTTTTTT
TRBV15	.	.	TRBJ1-2	CATSRDYAPGFYGYTF	TGTGCCACCAGCAGAGATTACGCCCCGGGCTTCTATGGCTACACCTTC
TRBV19	.	.	TRBJ2-5	CASSISKQETQYF	TGTGCCAGTAGTATATCCAAACAAGAGACCCAGTACTTC
TRBV15	.	.	TRBJ1-3	CATSIGTGENTIYF	TGTGCCACCAGCATTGGGACGGGAGAAAACACCATATATTTT
TRBV2	few	.	TRBJ2-5	CASSEGPLEGTQYF	TGTGCCAGCAGTGAAGGGCCCTTGGAGGGGACCCAGTACTTC
TRBV5-1	.	.	TRBJ2-7	CASSLGTQISYEQYF	TGCGCCAGCAGCTTAGGGACCCAAATATCCTACGAGCAGTACTTC
TRBV5-1	.	TRBD2	TRBJ2-7	CASSPGGGFPEQYF	TGCGCCAGCAGCCCCGGGGGGGGATTCCCCGAGCAGTACTTC
TRBV19	.	TRBD1	TRBJ1-5	CASTQGVYQPQHF	TGTGCCAGTACCCAGGGGGTTTACCAGCCCCAGCATTTT
TRBV29-1	.	TRBD2	TRBJ2-7	CSVEEPAGSYEQYF	TGCAGCGTTGAAGAACCAGCGGGATCCTACGAGCAGTACTTC
TRBV6-4	.	TRBD1	TRBJ1-5	CASSPGQGQPQHF	TGTGCCAGCAGCCCGGGACAGGGCCAGCCCCAGCATTTT
TRBV9	.	.	TRBJ1-4	CASSEPDGGKLFF	TGTGCCAGCAGCGAACCCGACGGAGGAAAACTGTTTTTT
TRBV28	.	.	TRBJ2-3	CASSLKQGGTDTQYF	TGTGCCAGCAGTTTAAAGCAGGGGGGGACAGATACGCAGTATTTT
TRBV21-1	.	.	TRBJ2-1	CASSNRTRNEQFF	TGTGCCAGCAGCAATAGGACAAGGAATGAGCAGTTCTTC
TRBV2	few	.	TRBJ1-2	CASSEKGISGYTF	TGTGCCAGCAGTGAGAAGGGAATAAGTGGCTACACCTTC
TRBV4-1	.	.	TRBJ2-1	CASSQDPGLQQFF	TGCGCCAGCAGCCAAGACCCAGGGCTCCAGCAGTTCTTC
TRBV29-1	few	.	TRBJ2-1	CSVERFATNEQFF	TGCAGCGTTGAGAGGTTTGCGACGAATGAGCAGTTCTTC
TRBV5-1	.	TRBD2	TRBJ2-7	CASSFNPAGGQEQYF	TGCGCCAGCAGCTTTAATCCAGCGGGAGGTCAGGAGCAGTACTTC
TRBV5-1	.	TRBD1	TRBJ2-7	CASSSGQGAVYEQYF	TGCGCCAGCAGCTCGGGACAGGGGGCGGTTTACGAGCAGTACTTC
TRBV7-2	.	TRBD2	TRBJ2-7	CASSSRDYLSYEQYF	TGTGCCAGCAGCTCCCGGGACTATCTATCCTACGAGCAGTACTTC
TRBV6-6	.	.	TRBJ2-7	CASSYSTRYEQYF	TGTGCCAGCAGTTACTCTACCCGCTACGAGCAGTACTTC
TRBV5-5	.	.	TRBJ2-5	CASSLVGIVLQETQYF	TGTGCCAGCAGCTTGGTTGGCATCGTCCTCCAAGAGACCCAGTACTTC
TRBV6-1	.	.	TRBJ1-3	CASSGVGRNSGNTIYF	TGTGCCAGCAGTGGGGTCGGGAGAAACTCTGGAAACACCATATATTTT
TRBV19	few	.	TRBJ2-7	CASSIARGQNYEQYF	TGTGCCAGTAGTATAGCCCGCGGACAGAACTACGAGCAGTACTTC
TRBV19	.	.	TRBJ1-5	CASSIGQPNQPQHF	TGTGCCAGTAGTATAGGGCAGCCCAATCAGCCCCAGCATTTT
TRBV30	.	TRBD1	TRBJ2-1	CAWSEGQGAYNEQFF	TGTGCCTGGAGTGAGGGACAGGGGGCGTACAATGAGCAGTTCTTC
TRBV29-1	.	.	TRBJ2-5	CSVTPPDGETQYF	TGCAGCGTTACCCCCCCGGATGGGGAGACCCAGTACTTC
TRBV7-9	.	TRBD2	TRBJ2-3	CASSRTSASTDTQYF	TGTGCCAGCAGCCGGACTAGCGCAAGCACAGATACGCAGTATTTT
TRBV9	.	TRBD2	TRBJ2-2	CASSVTSGGARTGELFF	TGTGCCAGCAGCGTAACTAGCGGGGGGGCCCGAACCGGGGAGCTGTTTTTT
TRBV19	.	.	TRBJ2-1	CASSVQGPLSYNEQFF	TGTGCCAGTAGTGTTCAGGGGCCCCTCTCCTACAATGAGCAGTTCTTC
TRBV5-4	once	.	TRBJ2-3	CASSFDSRDYTQYF	TGTGCCAGCAGCTTCGACAGCCGGGACTATACGCAGTATTTT
TRBV5-4	.	.	TRBJ2-5	CASSFPGGPQETQYF	TGTGCCAGCAGCTTTCCAGGGGGGCCCCAAGAGACCCAGTACTTC
TRBV11-2	.	.	TRBJ2-3	CASSLVKRITDTQYF	TGTGCCAGCAGCTTAGTTAAGCGGATCACAGATACGCAGTATTTT
TRBV11-2	.	.	TRBJ1-3	CASSWGAANSGNTIYF	TGTGCCAGCAGCTGGGGGGCAGCGAACTCTGGAAACACCATATATTTT
TRBV7-8	few	.	TRBJ1-1	CASSSGGNTEAFF	TGTGCCAGCAGCTCGGGGGGGAACACTGAAGCTTTCTTT
TRBV2	few	.	TRBJ1-2	CASITGSIYGYTF	TGTGCCAGCATCACAGGCTCGATCTATGGCTACACCTTC
TRBV19	.	.	TRBJ1-5	CASSIRDGNQPQHF	TGTGCCAGTAGTATTCGGGATGGCAATCAGCCCCAGCATTTT
TRBV9	.	.	TRBJ1-1	CASKAGMNTEAFF	TGTGCCAGCAAGGCGGGGATGAACACTGAAGCTTTCTTT
TRBV28	.	.	TRBJ2-2	CASSPRVGELFF	TGTGCCAGCAGCCCGCGGGTCGGGGAGCTGTTTTTT
TRBV5-4	.	.	TRBJ2-5	CASSDGQTQETQYF	TGTGCCAGCAGCGACGGACAGACCCAAGAGACCCAGTACTTC
TRBV29-1	.	.	TRBJ2-5	CSVKLSTGETQYF	TGCAGCGTAAAGCTCTCGACGGGAGAGACCCAGTACTTC
TRBV4-1	.	.	TRBJ2-2	CASSQERRALARSGELFF	TGCGCCAGCAGCCAGGAACGGCGGGCGCTAGCGCGCTCCGGGGAGCTGTTTTTT
TRBV7-8	.	TRBD1	TRBJ1-5	CASSLGPGQGVQPQHF	TGTGCCAGCAGCTTGGGGCCGGGACAGGGGGTTCAGCCCCAGCATTTT
TRBV5-1	.	TRBD1	TRBJ2-3	CASSPTGALDTQYF	TGCGCCAGCAGCCCTACAGGGGCGCTAGATACGCAGTATTTT
TRBV6-1	.	.	TRBJ2-3	CASKRPSGSDTQYF	TGTGCCAGCAAGAGACCCTCAGGTTCAGATACGCAGTATTTT
TRBV5-1	.	.	TRBJ1-2	CASSLSAFRSGYTF	TGCGCCAGCAGCTTGTCAGCGTTTCGCTCTGGCTACACCTTC